The 29 T cell receptor beta chains presented below share a single source sample, sequenced in a study of T cell changes during pregnancy in multiple sclerosis. Some clones are missing from TCRdb's copy, which holds only in-frame ones; the method was immunoSEQ multiplex PCR. The profile shows tens of thousands of clones, roughly 90% of them singletons. Sequencing used CD8+ T cells from peripheral blood mononuclear cells, obtained before pregnancy. These receptors were obtained from a female donor with multiple sclerosis, enrolled in a pregnancy study.

The chain employs TRBV2 and TRBJ1-5; 9 bases are shared with TRBD1. The CDR3 totals 19 residues. V was pared by 5 bases and J by 3 bases, with 17 bases of the junction left unmatched. The germline CDR1 and CDR2 sequences are SNHLY and FYNNEI. CDR3 sequence: CASSFTGGARIRSNQPQHF. The CDR3 DNA reads TGTGCCAGCAGTTTTACAGGGGGCGCGCGAATCAGGTCCAATCAGCCCCAGCATTTT.

CDR3 in DNA: TGTGCCAGCAGTTACGTCAGGGGGGTACCTCTCAATGAGCAGTTCTTC. This codes for CASSYVRGVPLNEQFF. This chain links TRBV6-5 with TRBJ2-1; TRBD1 is a possible D gene (7 bases). The germline V gene has CDR1 MNHEY and CDR2 SVGAGI. This CDR3 comprises 16 residues. V was trimmed by 2 bases and J by 6 bases, leaving 17 bases between them.

The rearrangement links TRBV5-1 to TRBJ2-7, with 9 bases identical to TRBD1. Germline V gene data show CDR1 as SGHRS and CDR2 as YFSETQ. V trimming: 1 base; J trimming: 5 bases; junction bases outside the gene matches: 10. CDR3 length equals 16 residues. CDR3 protein: CASSLRGRQGVDEQYF. The CDR3 DNA is TGCGCCAGCAGCTTGAGAGGCCGACAGGGGGTCGACGAGCAGTACTTC. Complete variable domain (other parts from reference TRBV5-1 and TRBJ2-7): KAGVTQTPRYLIKTRGQQVTLSCSPISGHRSVSWYQQTPGQGLQFLFEYFSETQRNKGNFPGRFSGRQFSNSRSEMNVSTLELGDSALYLCASSLRGRQGVDEQYFGPGTRLTVT.

The chain employs TRBV7-9 and TRBJ1-4; D is ambiguous. This CDR3 is built from 13 residues. Germline loops: CDR1 SEHNR, CDR2 FQNEAQ (reference sequence). V lost 5 bases and J 8 bases, leaving 12 bases between the germline ends. DNA of the CDR3: TGTGCCAGCAGCACAAATGAGGTCGAAAAACTGTTTTTT. As protein: CASSTNEVEKLFF.

The rearrangement links TRBV6-5 to TRBJ1-2, with D maybe TRBD1 (5 bases). The CDR3 is 15 residues long. Trimming took off 0 bases at V and 1 base at J, with 9 bases between the two ends. Germline V gene data show CDR1 as MNHEY and CDR2 as SVGAGI. The CDR3 loop reads CASSYSRELNYGYTF. In DNA form, the CDR3 reads TGTGCCAGCAGTTACTCCAGGGAACTTAACTATGGCTACACCTTC.

The chain employs TRBV27 and TRBJ2-1, with D unresolved. The CDR3 is 14 amino acids. V gave up 5 bases and J gave up 7 bases, with 15 bases separating them. Per the germline V gene, CDR1 is MNHEY and CDR2 is SMNVEV (reference sequence). The CDR3: CASSSRNIQNEQFF. The CDR3 DNA follows: TGTGCCAGCAGTAGCAGGAATATCCAAAATGAGCAGTTCTTC.

The chain recombines TRBV5-5 with TRBJ1-4; TRBD1 matches 7 bases. Germline loops: CDR1 SGHKS, CDR2 YYEKEE (reference sequence). This CDR3 spans 15 amino acids. The junction had 9 bases not matched to a gene; V was cut back by 2 bases and J by 8 bases. The DNA of the CDR3 is TGTGCCAGCAGCTTATCGTGGCGAGGGGGCGAAAAACTGTTTTTT. Translated, it gives CASSLSWRGGEKLFF.

CDR3 bases: TGTGCCAGCAGCGTAGCAGGCAGCACAGATACGCAGTATTTT. Its translation: CASSVAGSTDTQYF. J is TRBJ2-3 and V is TRBV9; the D is unclear. Looked up from germline, CDR1 is SGDLS and CDR2 is YYNGEE. The CDR3 runs to 14 residues. V lost 0 bases and J lost 0, with 5 bases in between. The variable domain in full, completed from reference TRBV9 and TRBJ2-3, reads DSGVTQTPKHLITATGQRVTLRCSPRSGDLSVYWYQQSLDQGLQFLIQYYNGEERAKGNILERFSAQQFPDLHSELNLSSLELGDSALYFCASSVAGSTDTQYFGPGTRLTVL.

The chain links TRBV30 to TRBJ2-5; D perhaps matches TRBD1 (5 bases). The tail of the sequence fits TRBJ2-7 better, so the J call may be wrong. CDR3 size: 13 residues. CDR1 GTSNPN and CDR2 SVGIG come from the germline V gene (reference sequence). CDR3 residues: CAWSYRGGYEQYF. In DNA, the CDR3 is TGTGCCTGGAGTTATAGGGGTGGGTACGAGCAGTACTTC.

The CDR3 sequence is CASSTREGLNTEAFF. Written as DNA, the CDR3 is TGTGCCAGTAGTACCCGGGAGGGGCTGAACACTGAAGCTTTCTTT. The chain uses TRBV19 and TRBJ1-1, with TRBD1 as a possible D gene (5 bases). CDR1 is LNHDA, CDR2 SQIVND, per germline (reference sequence). The germline V and J ends were trimmed by 4 bases and 0 bases, with 12 bases remaining between them. The CDR3 sequence is 15 residues long.

The chain links TRBV29-1 to TRBJ1-2; D gene ambiguous. CDR3 length: 14 residues. Germline V gene sequence: CDR1 SQVTM, CDR2 ANQGSEA. The germline V and J ends were trimmed by 0 bases and 3 bases, with 11 bases remaining between them. The CDR3 is CSVEDRMEDYGYTF. Here the CDR3 DNA reads TGCAGCGTTGAAGATCGGATGGAGGACTATGGCTACACCTTC.

The rearrangement links TRBV10-2 to TRBJ2-3, with D unresolved. This CDR3 is built from 18 residues. V lost 2 bases to trimming and J lost 0 bases, with 18 bases between them. Looked up from germline, CDR1 is WSHSY and CDR2 is SAAADI. CDR3 amino acids: CASSETEFGRSSTDTQYF. Here the CDR3 DNA reads TGCGCCAGCAGTGAGACGGAGTTTGGCCGATCTAGCACAGATACGCAGTATTTT.

The V gene is TRBV10-3, the J gene TRBJ2-7; 10 bases are a match to TRBD1. Unmatched junction bases numbered 7, after V lost 8 bases and J lost 3 bases. CDR1 is ENHRY, CDR2 SYGVKD, per germline. This CDR3 region has 14 residues. The chain's CDR3 is CAIGLGTGDYEQYF. DNA of the CDR3: TGTGCCATCGGTCTCGGGACAGGGGACTACGAGCAGTACTTC.

The chain links TRBV2 to TRBJ1-3; D gene unclear. The CDR3 consists of 16 residues. Deletions cut 1 base from V and 2 bases from J, with 12 bases between. Germline CDR1 SNHLY, CDR2 FYNNEI. DNA of the CDR3: TGTGCCAGCAGTGAAGATCAGAGGTGGGCTGGAAACACCATATATTTT. Protein: CASSEDQRWAGNTIYF.

This rearrangement joins TRBV5-4 to TRBJ1-1, with D possibly TRBD1 on 5 matching bases. CDR3 length: 14 amino acids. CDR1 is SGHNT, CDR2 YYREEE, per germline (reference sequence). Trimming took off 1 base at V and 5 bases at J, with 12 bases between the two ends. CDR3 sequence reads: CASSLMGGGTEAFF. CDR3 bases: TGTGCCAGCAGCTTGATGGGGGGTGGAACTGAAGCTTTCTTT.

V usage is TRBV4-1 and J usage is TRBJ2-7, with TRBD1 matching 8 bases. V gave up 3 bases and J gave up 6 bases; unmatched junction bases: 4. CDR1 MGHRA and CDR2 YSYEKL come from the germline V gene. The CDR3 consists of 13 residues. The CDR3 loop is CASSQGQEAEQYF. The CDR3 region has the DNA TGCGCCAGCAGCCAGGGACAGGAGGCCGAGCAGTACTTC.

The chain carries TRBV5-1 and TRBJ2-1; possibly TRBD1 for D (5 bases). Germline V gene lookup returns CDR1 SGHRS and CDR2 YFSETQ. V was pared by 4 bases and J by 6 bases, with 11 bases between. This CDR3 is 13 amino acids long. CDR3 sequence (DNA): TGCGCCAGCAGCAACTCAGGGATCAATGAGCAGTTCTTC. The encoded protein is CASSNSGINEQFF.

In DNA form, the CDR3 reads TGTGCCAGCAGCCAGGGGGCTAATTCACCCCTCCACTTT. Translating it yields CASSQGANSPLHF. V is TRBV7-3 and J is TRBJ1-6; 8 bases match TRBD1. V gave up 5 bases and J gave up 6 bases; unmatched junction bases: 0. The V gene's germline CDR1 is SGHTA and CDR2 FQGTGA. The CDR3 is 13 residues long.

This chain joins TRBV9 and TRBJ1-2; D uncertain. In germline, CDR1 is SGDLS, CDR2 YYNGEE. V lost 0 bases, J lost 4 bases, and 16 bases lay in between. The length of the CDR3 is 16 residues. CDR3: CASSVGGLGIPYGYTF. For the CDR3, the DNA is TGTGCCAGCAGCGTAGGAGGGCTGGGTATCCCCTATGGCTACACCTTC.

The chain has TRBV27 and TRBJ2-1, with 11 positions matching TRBD1. In germline, CDR1 is MNHEY, CDR2 SMNVEV (reference sequence). The CDR3 spans 13 residues. The V and J ends lost 7 bases and 9 bases, in that order; junction bases with no gene match: 5. Here the CDR3 reads CASTRTGGVEQFF. The CDR3 DNA reads TGTGCCAGCACTCGGACAGGGGGCGTTGAGCAGTTCTTC.

The chain carries TRBV9 and TRBJ1-1, with D tentatively TRBD1 (5 bases). Germline V gives CDR1 SGDLS, CDR2 YYNGEE. The length of the CDR3 is 15 residues. Deletions cut 0 bases from V and 3 bases from J, with 12 bases between. CDR3 residues: CASSVGGGVYTEAFF. CDR3 sequence (DNA): TGTGCCAGCAGCGTAGGGGGAGGGGTGTACACTGAAGCTTTCTTT.

V gene TRBV9 combines with J gene TRBJ1-2; 7 bases match TRBD1. The CDR3 has 16 residues. The V and J ends lost 2 bases and 1 base, in that order; junction bases with no gene match: 8. Per germline, CDR1 SGDLS and CDR2 YYNGEE. The CDR3 region has the DNA TGTGCCAGCAGCGTTGAGAGGACAGGTAGTAACTATGGCTACACCTTC. Encoded protein: CASSVERTGSNYGYTF.

This sequence joins TRBV25-1 and TRBJ1-4, with TRBD1 as a possible D gene (6 bases). The CDR3 runs to 13 residues. CDR1 and CDR2 from the germline V gene are MGHDK and SYGVNS. V lost 5 bases and J lost 11, with 15 bases in between. CDR3 nucleotide sequence: TGTGCCAGCAGTTCCGAGGGGGGGTGGAAACTGTTTTTT. Amino acid sequence: CASSSEGGWKLFF. Drawing the rest from reference TRBV25-1 and TRBJ1-4, the complete variable domain is EADIYQTPRYLVIGTGKKITLECSQTMGHDKMYWYQQDPGMELHLIHYSYGVNSTEKGDLSSESTVSRIRTEHFPLTLESARPSHTSQYLCASSSEGGWKLFFGSGTQLSVL.

V and J are TRBV11-2 and TRBJ2-7, with D possibly being TRBD1 (6 bases). V gave up 5 bases and J gave up 1 base, with 9 bases separating them. CDR3 length: 13 amino acids. Per the germline V gene, CDR1 is SGHAT and CDR2 is FQNNGV. The CDR3 region is CASSVTGSYEQYF. The CDR3 DNA follows: TGTGCCAGCAGCGTGACAGGTTCCTACGAGCAGTACTTC.

The chain has TRBV9 and TRBJ2-3; TRBD2 matches 9 bases. Trimming cost V 0 bases and J 7 bases; bases outside gene matches: 3. Germline assignment: CDR1 SGDLS and CDR2 YYNGEE. The CDR3 is made up of 14 amino acids. The CDR3, as DNA: TGTGCCAGCAGCGTAGGCCTAGCGGGACATACGCAGTATTTT. The encoded protein is CASSVGLAGHTQYF.

This chain uses TRBV11-2 with TRBJ1-2; tentative D call: TRBD1 (6 bases). The germline V gene has CDR1 SGHAT and CDR2 FQNNGV. This CDR3 is 16 amino acids long. The V gene lost 0 bases and the J gene lost 6 bases, with 17 bases spanning the gap. DNA of the CDR3: TGTGCCAGCAGCTTAGATTCGAACAGGGATTTGGATGGCTACACCTTC. Its protein is CASSLDSNRDLDGYTF.

The rearrangement joins TRBV5-1 to TRBJ1-1; TRBD1 matches at 10 bases. The CDR3 runs to 15 residues. J lost 5 bases, V lost 4 bases, and 8 bases had no gene match. Germline V CDR1 and CDR2: SGHRS, YFSETQ. DNA for the CDR3: TGCGCCAGCAGCCTCGCGACAGGGGGCCTTACTGAAGCTTTCTTT. It encodes CASSLATGGLTEAFF.

V usage is TRBV5-1 and J usage is TRBJ2-1, with 11 nucleotides matching TRBD2. This CDR3 contains 16 residues. Germline V CDR1 and CDR2: SGHRS, YFSETQ. V dropped 3 bases and J dropped 0; count of bases not matched to a gene: 2. Here the CDR3 reads CASSYTSGGSYNEQFF. CDR3 bases: TGCGCCAGCAGCTACACTAGCGGGGGCTCCTACAATGAGCAGTTCTTC.

The rearrangement joins TRBV27 to TRBJ2-7; a weak D match, TRBD2 (6 bases). Between the trimmed V and J ends, which lost 3 bases and 3 bases, there was a span of 9 bases. The germline V gene encodes CDR1 MNHEY and CDR2 SMNVEV (reference sequence). The CDR3 covers 13 residues. The CDR3 region has the DNA TGTGCCAGCAGTTTTGGGGAGGTCTACGAGCAGTACTTC. This encodes CASSFGEVYEQYF.